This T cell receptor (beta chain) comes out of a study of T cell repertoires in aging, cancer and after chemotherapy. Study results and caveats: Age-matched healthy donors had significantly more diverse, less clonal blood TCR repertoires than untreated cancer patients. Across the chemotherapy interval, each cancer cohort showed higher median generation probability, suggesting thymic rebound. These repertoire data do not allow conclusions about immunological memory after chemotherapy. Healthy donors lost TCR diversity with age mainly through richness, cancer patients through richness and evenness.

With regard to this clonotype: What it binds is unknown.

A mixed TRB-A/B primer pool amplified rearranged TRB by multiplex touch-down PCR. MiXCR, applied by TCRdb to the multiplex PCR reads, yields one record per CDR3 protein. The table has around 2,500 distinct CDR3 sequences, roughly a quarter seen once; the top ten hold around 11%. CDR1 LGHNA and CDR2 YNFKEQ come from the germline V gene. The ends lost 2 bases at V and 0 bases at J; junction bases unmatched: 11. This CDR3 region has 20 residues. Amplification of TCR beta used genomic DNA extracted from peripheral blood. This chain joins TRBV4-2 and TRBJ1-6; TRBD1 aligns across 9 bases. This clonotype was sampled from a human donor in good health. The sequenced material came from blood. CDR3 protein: CASSQRPGQGSSSYNSPLHF. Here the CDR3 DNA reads TGTGCCAGCAGCCAAAGGCCGGGACAGGGCAGTAGCTCCTATAATTCACCCCTCCACTTT.